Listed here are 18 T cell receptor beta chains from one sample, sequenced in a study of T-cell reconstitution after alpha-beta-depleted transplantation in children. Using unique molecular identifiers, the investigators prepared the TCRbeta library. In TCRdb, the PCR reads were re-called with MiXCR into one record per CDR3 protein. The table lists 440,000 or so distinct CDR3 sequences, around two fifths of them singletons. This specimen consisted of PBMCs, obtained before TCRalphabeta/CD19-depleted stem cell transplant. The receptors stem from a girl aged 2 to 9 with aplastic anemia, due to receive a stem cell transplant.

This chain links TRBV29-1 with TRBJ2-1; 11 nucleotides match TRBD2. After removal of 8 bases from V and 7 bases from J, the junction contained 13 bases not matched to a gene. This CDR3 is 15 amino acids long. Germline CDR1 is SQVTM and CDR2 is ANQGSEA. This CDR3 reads CSSAGASGRWNEQFF. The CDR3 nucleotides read TGCAGCTCTGCCGGGGCTAGCGGGAGGTGGAATGAGCAGTTCTTC.

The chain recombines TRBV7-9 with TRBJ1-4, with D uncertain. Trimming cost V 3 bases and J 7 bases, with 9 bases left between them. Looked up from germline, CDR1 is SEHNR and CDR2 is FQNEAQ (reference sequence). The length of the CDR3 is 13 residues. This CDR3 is CASSFLGGEKLFF. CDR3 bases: TGTGCCAGCAGCTTTTTGGGTGGTGAAAAACTGTTTTTT.

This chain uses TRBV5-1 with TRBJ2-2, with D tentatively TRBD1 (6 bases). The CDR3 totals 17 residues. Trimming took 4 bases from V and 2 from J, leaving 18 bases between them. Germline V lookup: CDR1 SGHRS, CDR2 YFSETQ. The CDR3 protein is CASSVTPQGSNTGELFF. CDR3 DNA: TGCGCCAGCAGCGTTACACCGCAGGGGTCTAACACCGGGGAGCTGTTTTTT.

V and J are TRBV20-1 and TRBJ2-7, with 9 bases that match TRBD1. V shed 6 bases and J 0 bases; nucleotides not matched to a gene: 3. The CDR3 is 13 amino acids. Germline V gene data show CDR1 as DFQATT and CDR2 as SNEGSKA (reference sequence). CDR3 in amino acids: CSAETGGSYEQYF. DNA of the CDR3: TGCAGTGCCGAGACAGGGGGCTCCTACGAGCAGTACTTC.

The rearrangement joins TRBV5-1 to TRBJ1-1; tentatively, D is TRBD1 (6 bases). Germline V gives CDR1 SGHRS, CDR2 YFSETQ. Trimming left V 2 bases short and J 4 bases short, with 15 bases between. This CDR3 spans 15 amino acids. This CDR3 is CASSFRGGDGTEAFF. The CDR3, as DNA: TGCGCCAGCAGCTTCAGGGGAGGTGACGGCACTGAAGCTTTCTTT.

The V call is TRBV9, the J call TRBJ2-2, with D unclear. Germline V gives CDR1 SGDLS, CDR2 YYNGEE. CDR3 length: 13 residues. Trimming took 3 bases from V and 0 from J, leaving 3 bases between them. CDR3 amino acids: CASSASNTGELFF. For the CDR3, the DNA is TGTGCCAGCAGCGCCTCGAACACCGGGGAGCTGTTTTTT.

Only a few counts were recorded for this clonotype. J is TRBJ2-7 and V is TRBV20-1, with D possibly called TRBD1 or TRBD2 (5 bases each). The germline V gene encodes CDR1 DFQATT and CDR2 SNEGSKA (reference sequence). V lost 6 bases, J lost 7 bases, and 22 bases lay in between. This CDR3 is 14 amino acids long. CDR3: CSAAGTGVWEEQYF. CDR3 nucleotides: TGCAGTGCAGCCGGGACGGGTGTTTGGGAGGAGCAGTACTTC.

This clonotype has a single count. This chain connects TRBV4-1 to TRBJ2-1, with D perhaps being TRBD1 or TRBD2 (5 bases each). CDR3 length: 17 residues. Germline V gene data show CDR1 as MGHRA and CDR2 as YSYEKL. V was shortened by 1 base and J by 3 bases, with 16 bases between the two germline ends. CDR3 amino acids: CASSQVSRTGGYNEQFF. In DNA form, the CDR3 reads TGCGCCAGCAGCCAAGTTTCGCGGACTGGGGGCTACAATGAGCAGTTCTTC.

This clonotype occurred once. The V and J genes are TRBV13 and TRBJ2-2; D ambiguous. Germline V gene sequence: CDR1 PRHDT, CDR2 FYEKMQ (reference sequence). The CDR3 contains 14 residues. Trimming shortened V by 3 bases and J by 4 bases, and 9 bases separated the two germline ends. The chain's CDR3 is CASSLAEVTGELFF. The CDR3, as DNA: TGTGCCAGCAGCTTGGCCGAGGTCACCGGGGAGCTGTTTTTT.

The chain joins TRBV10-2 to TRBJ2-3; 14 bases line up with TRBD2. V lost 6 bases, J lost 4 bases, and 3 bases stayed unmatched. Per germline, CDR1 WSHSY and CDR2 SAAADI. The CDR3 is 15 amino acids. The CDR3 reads CASSGTSGGPDTQYF. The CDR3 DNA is TGCGCCAGCAGCGGGACTAGCGGGGGTCCAGATACGCAGTATTTT.

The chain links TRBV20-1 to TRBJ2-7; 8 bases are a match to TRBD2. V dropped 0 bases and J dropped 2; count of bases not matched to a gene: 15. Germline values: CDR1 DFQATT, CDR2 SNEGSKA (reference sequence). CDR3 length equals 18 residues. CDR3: CSARDFSAGGRQAYEQYF. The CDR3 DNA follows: TGCAGTGCTAGAGACTTCTCGGCGGGGGGCCGCCAGGCCTACGAGCAGTACTTC.

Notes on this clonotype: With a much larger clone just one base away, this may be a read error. The CDR3 here is CASSSGTGRNQPQHF. The CDR3, as DNA: TGTGCCAGCAGTTCCGGGACAGGGCGCAATCAGCCCCAGCATTTT. The chain has TRBV28 and TRBJ1-5; 9 positions match TRBD1. The length of the CDR3 is 15 residues. In germline, CDR1 is MDHEN, CDR2 SYDVKM. Losses at the gene ends were 4 bases for V and 2 bases for J; bases not matched to a gene: 3.

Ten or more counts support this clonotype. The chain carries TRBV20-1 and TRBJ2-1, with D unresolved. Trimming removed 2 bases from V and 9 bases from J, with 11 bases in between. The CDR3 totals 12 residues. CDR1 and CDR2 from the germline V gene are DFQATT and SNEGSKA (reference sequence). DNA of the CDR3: TGCAGTGCTAGAAGGATTATCGGTGAGCAGTTCTTC. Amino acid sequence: CSARRIIGEQFF.

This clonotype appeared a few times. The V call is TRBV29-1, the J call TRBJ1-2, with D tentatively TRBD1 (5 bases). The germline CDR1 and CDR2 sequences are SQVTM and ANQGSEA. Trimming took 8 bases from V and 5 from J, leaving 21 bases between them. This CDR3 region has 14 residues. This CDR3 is CSSALGQGDYGYTF. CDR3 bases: TGCAGCTCCGCCCTCGGGCAGGGAGATTATGGCTACACCTTC. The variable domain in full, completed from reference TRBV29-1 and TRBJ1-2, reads SAVISQKPSRDICQRGTSLTIQCQVDSQVTMMFWYRQQPGQSLTLIATANQGSEATYESGFVIDKFPISRPNLTFSTLTVSNMSPEDSSIYLCSSALGQGDYGYTFGSGTRLTVV.

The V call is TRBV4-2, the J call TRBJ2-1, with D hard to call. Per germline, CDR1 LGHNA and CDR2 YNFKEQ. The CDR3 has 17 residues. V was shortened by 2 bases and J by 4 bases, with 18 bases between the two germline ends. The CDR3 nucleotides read TGTGCCAGCAGCCAAAGAGGTCGGGCAGCGCGTTACAATGAGCAGTTCTTC. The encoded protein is CASSQRGRAARYNEQFF.

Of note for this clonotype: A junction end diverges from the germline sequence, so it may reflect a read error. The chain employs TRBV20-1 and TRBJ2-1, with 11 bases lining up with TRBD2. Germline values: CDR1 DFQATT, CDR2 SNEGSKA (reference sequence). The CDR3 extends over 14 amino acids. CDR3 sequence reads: CSARAQGGLAVLSF. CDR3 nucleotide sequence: TGCAGTGCTAGAGCACAGGGGGGACTAGCGGTGTTGTCCTTC.

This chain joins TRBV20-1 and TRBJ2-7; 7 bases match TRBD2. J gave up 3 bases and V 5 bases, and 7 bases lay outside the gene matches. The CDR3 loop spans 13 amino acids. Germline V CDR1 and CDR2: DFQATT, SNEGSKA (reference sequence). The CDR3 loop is CSALGGRNYEQYF. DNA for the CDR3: TGCAGTGCTCTGGGGGGGAGAAACTACGAGCAGTACTTC.

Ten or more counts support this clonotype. This CDR3 is CASSGGRKGYYEQYF. In nucleotides, the CDR3 is TGTGCCAGCTCTGGAGGCAGAAAAGGATACTACGAGCAGTACTTC. The chain is built from TRBV12-3 or TRBV12-4 and TRBJ2-7; tentatively, D is TRBD2 (5 bases). The ends were cut back, 8 bases at V and 3 bases at J, with 20 bases in the middle. The length of the CDR3 is 15 residues.